One and the same sample provided the 21 T cell receptor beta chains below, sequenced in a study of persistence of HIV-infected CD4 T cells. Cells were stimulated with overlapping HIV-1 Gag 15-mer peptides. CD40L/CD69 double-negative CD45RO-high memory CD4+ T cells were collected. These receptors have no known antigen. The immunoSEQ assay was version 4, run in survey mode. The assay was immunoSEQ multiplex PCR, and TCRdb's table has in-frame clones only and misses some. The sample includes some 58,000 clones, roughly 75% of them seen just once. The sample in question was CD4+ T cells sorted from PBMCs after approximately 20-hour stimulation, obtained from a patient who received antiretroviral therapy. These receptors all come from an adult man with HIV who was CMV-seropositive.

The V call is TRBV18, the J call TRBJ2-1, with 10 bases matching TRBD2. V shed 3 bases and J 4 bases; nucleotides not matched to a gene: 6. The CDR3 totals 16 residues. The germline V gene has CDR1 KGHSH and CDR2 LQKENI. The CDR3 protein is CASSPVAGGSYNEQFF. CDR3 DNA sequence: TGTGCCAGCTCACCGGTAGCGGGGGGATCTTACAATGAGCAGTTCTTC.

This clone appeared once. This rearrangement joins TRBV18 to TRBJ2-7; 7 bases fit TRBD2. Germline CDR1 and CDR2: KGHSH and LQKENI. The CDR3 spans 15 residues. V lost 4 bases and J lost 0; bases outside the gene matches: 6. CDR3 DNA sequence: TGTGCCAGCTCACGAAGCGGGGCCTCCTCCTACGAGCAGTACTTC. Encoded protein: CASSRSGASSYEQYF.

This rearrangement joins TRBV18 to TRBJ2-5; D is perhaps TRBD1 or TRBD2 (5 bases each). Trimming removed 0 bases at V and 3 bases at J, with 11 bases between. Germline CDR1 reads KGHSH; CDR2 reads LQKENI. The CDR3 has 15 residues. The CDR3 sequence: CASSPPGPLKETQYF. DNA for the CDR3: TGTGCCAGCTCACCACCGGGACCCCTGAAAGAGACCCAGTACTTC. The whole variable domain, filled in from reference TRBV18 and TRBJ2-5, reads NAGVMQNPRHLVRRRGQEARLRCSPMKGHSHVYWYRQLPEEGLKFMVYLQKENIIDESGMPKERFSAEFPKEGPSILRIQQVVRGDSAAYFCASSPPGPLKETQYFGPGTRLLVL.

The chain recombines TRBV3-1 (or the pseudogene TRBV3-2) with TRBJ2-1; possible D gene TRBD1, 6 bases. The length of the CDR3 is 15 residues. V lost 6 bases to trimming and J lost 0 bases, with 12 bases between them. Germline CDR1 is LGHDT and CDR2 is YNNKEL (reference sequence). CDR3 loop: CASRLTGSSYNEQFF. The CDR3 DNA reads TGTGCCAGCAGGCTGACAGGTTCCTCCTACAATGAGCAGTTCTTC.

The chain has TRBV11-2 and TRBJ1-5; possible D gene TRBD1, 5 bases. The germline V gene has CDR1 SGHAT and CDR2 FQNNGV. CDR3 size: 13 residues. Trimming left V 4 bases short and J 4 bases short, with 8 bases between. CDR3 sequence (DNA): TGTGCCAGCAGCTGGGACCGGAATCAGCCCCAGCATTTT. Its translation is CASSWDRNQPQHF.

This rearrangement joins TRBV9 to TRBJ2-1, with a possible D match to TRBD2 (7 bases). V gave up 3 bases and J gave up 7 bases, with 17 bases separating them. CDR1 is SGDLS, CDR2 YYNGEE, per germline. The CDR3 sequence is 15 residues long. CDR3 DNA: TGTGCCAGCAGCGCCCTGCGAGAGGGGGGGAATGAGCAGTTCTTC. Amino acid sequence: CASSALREGGNEQFF.

The genes are TRBV29-1 and TRBJ2-7; D perhaps matches TRBD1 (6 bases). The length of the CDR3 is 14 residues. The V gene lost 5 bases and the J gene lost 0 bases, with 14 bases spanning the gap. Germline CDR1 SQVTM, CDR2 ANQGSEA. The CDR3 spells CSVRVGANSYEQYF. As DNA, the CDR3 is TGCAGCGTTAGGGTGGGGGCAAACTCCTACGAGCAGTACTTC.

The chain employs TRBV19 and TRBJ2-1; no definite D call. Trimming stripped 6 bases from V and 0 bases from J, with 12 bases between. Germline values: CDR1 LNHDA, CDR2 SQIVND (reference sequence). CDR3 length equals 15 residues. The CDR3 DNA sequence: TGTGCCAGTAGAAAGGAGAGCAGCTCCTACAATGAGCAGTTCTTC. It translates to CASRKESSSYNEQFF.

The CDR3 region is CAIFSGVSHGYTF. The DNA for the CDR3 is TGTGCCATCTTTTCAGGGGTATCTCATGGCTACACCTTC. The chain links TRBV10-3 to TRBJ1-2, with D tentatively TRBD1 (6 bases). The CDR3 covers 13 residues. CDR1 and CDR2 (germline): ENHRY, SYGVKD. V gave up 8 bases and J gave up 6 bases, with 16 bases separating them.

The chain recombines TRBV28 with TRBJ2-7; D not resolved. V was trimmed by 4 bases and J by 2 bases, leaving 3 bases between them. The V gene's germline CDR1 is MDHEN and CDR2 SYDVKM. This CDR3 comprises 11 residues. The CDR3 bases are TGTGCCAGCAGTTCCCCCTACGAGCAGTACTTC. Translation: CASSSPYEQYF.

The gene calls are TRBV28 and TRBJ2-7; 9 bases map to TRBD1. This CDR3 is 15 amino acids long. V gave up 4 bases and J gave up 4 bases; unmatched junction bases: 8. The germline CDR1 and CDR2 sequences are MDHEN and SYDVKM. The chain's CDR3 is CASSSGTGFLYEQYF. CDR3 in DNA: TGTGCCAGCAGTTCCGGGACAGGGTTCTTATACGAGCAGTACTTC.

V and J are TRBV6-5 and TRBJ2-7; TRBD1 agrees at 9 bases. This CDR3 is built from 15 residues. V shed 8 bases, J shed 3 bases, and the junction held 11 bases outside the gene matches. Looked up from germline, CDR1 is MNHEY and CDR2 is SVGAGI. The CDR3 spells CASFSNRDRVYEQYF. DNA of the CDR3: TGTGCCAGCTTCTCAAACAGGGACAGGGTCTACGAGCAGTACTTC.

The chain combines TRBV5-1 with TRBJ1-2, with 7 positions matching TRBD1. Germline V gene lookup returns CDR1 SGHRS and CDR2 YFSETQ. The CDR3 extends over 14 amino acids. V gave up 5 bases and J gave up 2 bases; unmatched junction bases: 6. The CDR3, as DNA: TGCGCCAGCAGACTGGGGACAGCCAACTATGGCTACACCTTC. It is translated as CASRLGTANYGYTF.

The V call is TRBV30, the J call TRBJ1-3; D uncertain. V was trimmed by 0 bases and J by 1 base, leaving 25 bases between them. This CDR3 is built from 20 residues. Germline V gives CDR1 GTSNPN, CDR2 SVGIG (reference sequence). Written as DNA, the CDR3 is TGTGCCTGGAGTGTACTAAGTAAGGCGGCCTTAAAATCATCTGGAAACACCATATATTTT. This gives the protein CAWSVLSKAALKSSGNTIYF. Using reference TRBV30 and TRBJ1-3 for the parts outside the CDR3, the full variable domain is SQTIHQWPATLVQPVGSPLSLECTVEGTSNPNLYWYRQAAGRGLQLLFYSVGIGQISSEVPQNLSASRPQDRQFILSSKKLLLSDSGFYLCAWSVLSKAALKSSGNTIYFGEGSWLTVV.

As to this clone: This sample also contains other DNA sequences that code for the same CDR3. This chain links TRBV18 with TRBJ1-5; a weak D match, TRBD1 (6 bases). The CDR3 has 14 residues. Germline values: CDR1 KGHSH, CDR2 LQKENI. V lost 6 bases and J lost 4, with 13 bases in between. CDR3 sequence reads: CASSPGGRNQPQHF. As DNA, the CDR3 is TGTGCCAGCTCCCCCGGGGGCAGAAATCAGCCCCAGCATTTT.

V usage is TRBV28 and J usage is TRBJ1-6, with D maybe TRBD1 (5 bases). Trimming left V 6 bases short and J 5 bases short, with 14 bases between. The germline V gene has CDR1 MDHEN and CDR2 SYDVKM. CDR3 length equals 15 residues. This chain's CDR3 is CASSEPGRNNSPLHF. CDR3 nucleotides: TGTGCCAGCAGCGAACCGGGACGGAATAATTCACCCCTCCACTTT.

This chain connects TRBV10-2 to TRBJ1-2, with TRBD1 matching over 12 bases. CDR1 is WSHSY, CDR2 SAAADI, per germline. The CDR3 sequence is 15 residues long. The V gene end was trimmed by 8 bases and the J gene end by 7 bases; junction bases not matched to a gene: 11. The CDR3 protein is CASDPSGTGGGGYTF. The DNA of the CDR3 is TGCGCCAGCGACCCTTCCGGGACAGGGGGCGGTGGCTACACCTTC.

V and J are TRBV5-4 and TRBJ2-1, with D uncertain. Germline assignment: CDR1 SGHNT and CDR2 YYREEE (reference sequence). The CDR3 runs 17 residues. V was pared by 4 bases and J by 3 bases, with 20 bases between. The CDR3 DNA sequence: TGTGCCAGCAGCCACAAAGGAGTAGGGCACGGCTACAATGAGCAGTTCTTC. Translating it yields CASSHKGVGHGYNEQFF.

This sequence joins TRBV19 and TRBJ2-4; D may be TRBD2 (7 bases). There are 14 residues in the CDR3. CDR1 is LNHDA and CDR2 is SQIVND in the germline V gene (reference sequence). Between the trimmed V and J ends, which lost 10 bases and 3 bases, there was a span of 16 bases. CDR3 in amino acids: CATSRRGLKNIQYF. The CDR3 DNA follows: TGTGCCACCTCACGGCGGGGGCTCAAAAACATTCAGTACTTC. Looking up the rest from reference TRBV19 and TRBJ2-4 gives the full variable domain: DGGITQSPKYLFRKEGQNVTLSCEQNLNHDAMYWYRQDPGQGLRLIYYSQIVNDFQKGDIAEGYSVSREKKESFPLTVTSAQKNPTAFYLCATSRRGLKNIQYFGAGTRLSVL.

The chain uses TRBV7-9 and TRBJ2-3; D gene ambiguous. V was pared by 7 bases and J by 5 bases, with 10 bases between. CDR3 length: 12 residues. From germline, CDR1 is SEHNR and CDR2 FQNEAQ (reference sequence). The CDR3 protein is CASTQSGDTQYF. Written as DNA, the CDR3 is TGTGCCAGCACCCAATCAGGAGATACGCAGTATTTT.

This clone showed up just a few times. The chain combines TRBV4-2 with TRBJ1-1; D is possibly TRBD1 (6 bases). Trimming took off 4 bases at V and 3 bases at J, with 15 bases between the two ends. Looked up from germline, CDR1 is LGHNA and CDR2 is YNFKEQ. CDR3 size: 15 residues. Written as DNA, the CDR3 is TGTGCCAGCAGCCTAGGTCAGGGGATCGACACTGAAGCTTTCTTT. Translated, it gives CASSLGQGIDTEAFF.